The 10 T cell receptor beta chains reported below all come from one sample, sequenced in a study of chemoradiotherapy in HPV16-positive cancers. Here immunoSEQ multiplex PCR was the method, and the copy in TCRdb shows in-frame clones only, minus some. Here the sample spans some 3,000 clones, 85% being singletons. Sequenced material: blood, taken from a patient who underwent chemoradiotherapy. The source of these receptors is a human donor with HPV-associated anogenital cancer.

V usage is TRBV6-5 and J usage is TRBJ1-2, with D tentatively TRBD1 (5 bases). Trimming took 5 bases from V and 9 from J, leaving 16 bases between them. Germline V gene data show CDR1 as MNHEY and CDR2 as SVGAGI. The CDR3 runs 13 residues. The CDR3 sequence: CASSPTDSYRYTF. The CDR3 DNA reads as TGTGCCAGCAGTCCGACAGACTCGTATCGCTACACCTTC.

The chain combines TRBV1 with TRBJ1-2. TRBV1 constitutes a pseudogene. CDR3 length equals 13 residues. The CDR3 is CTSSQGPGYGYTF. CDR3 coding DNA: TGCACCAGCAGCCAAGGGCCGGGCTATGGCTACACCTTC.

The CDR3 protein is CASVRENIQYF. The CDR3 coding sequence is TGTGCCAGCGTCAGGGAGAACATTCAGTACTTC. This rearrangement joins TRBV7-9 to TRBJ2-4, with D possibly called TRBD1 or TRBD2 (5 bases each). From germline, CDR1 is SEHNR and CDR2 FQNEAQ (reference sequence). Deletions cut 8 bases from V and 7 bases from J, with 9 bases between. This CDR3 comprises 11 residues. Complete variable domain (other parts from reference TRBV7-9 and TRBJ2-4): DTGVSQNPRHKITKRGQNVTFRCDPISEHNRLYWYRQTLGQGPEFLTYFQNEAQLEKSRLLSDRFSAERPKGSFSTLEIQRTEQGDSAMYLCASVRENIQYFGAGTRLSVL.

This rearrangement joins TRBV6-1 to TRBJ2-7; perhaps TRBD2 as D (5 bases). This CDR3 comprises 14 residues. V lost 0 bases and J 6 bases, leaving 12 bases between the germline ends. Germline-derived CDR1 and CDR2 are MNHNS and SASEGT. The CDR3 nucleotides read TGTGCCAGCAGTGAAGCCTCGGGGTTCGGCGAGCAGTACTTC. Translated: CASSEASGFGEQYF.

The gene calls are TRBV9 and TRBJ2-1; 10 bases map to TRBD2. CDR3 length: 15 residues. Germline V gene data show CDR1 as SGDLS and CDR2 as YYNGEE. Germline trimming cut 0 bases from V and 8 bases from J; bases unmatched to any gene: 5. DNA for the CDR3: TGTGCCAGCAGCGTAGTGAGCGGGGGGGCATATGAGCAGTTCTTC. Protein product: CASSVVSGGAYEQFF.

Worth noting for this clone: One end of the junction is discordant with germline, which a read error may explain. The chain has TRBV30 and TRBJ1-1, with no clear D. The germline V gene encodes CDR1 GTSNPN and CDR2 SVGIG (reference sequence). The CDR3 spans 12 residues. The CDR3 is CAWSQGFDEAFF. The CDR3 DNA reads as TGTGCCTGGAGTCAAGGATTCGATGAAGCTTTCTTC.

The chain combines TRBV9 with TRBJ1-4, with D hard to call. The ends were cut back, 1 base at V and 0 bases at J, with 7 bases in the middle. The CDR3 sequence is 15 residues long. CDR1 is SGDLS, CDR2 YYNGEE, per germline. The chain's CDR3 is CASSVSPATNEKLFF. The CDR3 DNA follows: TGTGCCAGCAGCGTATCGCCAGCAACTAATGAAAAACTGTTTTTT.

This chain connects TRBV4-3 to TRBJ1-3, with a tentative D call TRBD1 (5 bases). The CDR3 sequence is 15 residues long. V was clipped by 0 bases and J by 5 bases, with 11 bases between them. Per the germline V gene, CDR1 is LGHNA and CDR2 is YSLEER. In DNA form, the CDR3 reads TGCGCCAGCAGCCAAGAGAGGGGTTTGAGAAACACCATATATTTT. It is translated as CASSQERGLRNTIYF.

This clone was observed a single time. CDR3 sequence (DNA): TGTGCCAGCAGCGTAGGCGATAGAGGCCGAACTGGGGAGCTGTTTTTT. Its translation: CASSVGDRGRTGELFF. The chain combines TRBV9 with TRBJ2-2, with D unresolved. CDR3 length equals 16 residues. With 0 bases removed from V and 8 bases from J, the gap between germline ends came to 17 bases. Looked up from germline, CDR1 is SGDLS and CDR2 is YYNGEE.

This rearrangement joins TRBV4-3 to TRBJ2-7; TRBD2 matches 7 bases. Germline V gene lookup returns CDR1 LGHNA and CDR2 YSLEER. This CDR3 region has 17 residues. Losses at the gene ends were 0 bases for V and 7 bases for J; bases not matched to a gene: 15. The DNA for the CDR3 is TGCGCCAGCAGCCAAGATGGGCGGGGCGGGAGCGGTAGGGAGCAGTACTTC. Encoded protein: CASSQDGRGGSGREQYF.